What follows are 27 T cell receptor beta chains derived from one specimen sequenced in a study of T cell repertoires in cytomegalovirus infection. Using its own MiXCR run on the reads, TCRdb lists one record per CDR3 protein. The profile shows 25,000 to 35,000 distinct CDR3 sequences, under 20% of them singletons. These receptors' targets are unknown. Sequencing used CD8+ T cells from cultured PBMCs, obtained from culture after CMV antigen stimulation. The receptors were gathered from a human donor in good health (CMV status not recorded). Some clones in this sample may be carry-over from other donors' samples.

The chain joins TRBV7-2 to TRBJ1-2; no reliable D call. V was pared by 4 bases and J by 8 bases, with 17 bases between. Germline V CDR1 and CDR2: SGHTA, FQGNSA. The length of the CDR3 is 14 residues. The DNA for the CDR3 is TGTGCCAGCAGCTCTTGGTCGGACCCGTTCGGCTACACCTTC. Amino acid sequence: CASSSWSDPFGYTF.

The chain uses TRBV7-9 and TRBJ2-1, with 9 positions matching TRBD2. V was pared by 0 bases and J by 6 bases, with 3 bases of the junction left unmatched. From germline, CDR1 is SEHNR and CDR2 FQNEAQ (reference sequence). CDR3 size: 15 residues. Written as DNA, the CDR3 is TGTGCCAGCAGCTTAGCTAGCGGGAGACTCAATGAGCAGTTCTTC. Translated: CASSLASGRLNEQFF.

A few counts support this clonotype. The chain uses TRBV29-1 and TRBJ1-1, with 10 nucleotides matching TRBD1. CDR3 length: 13 amino acids. Germline CDR1 reads SQVTM; CDR2 reads ANQGSEA. The V and J ends lost 6 bases and 3 bases, in that order; junction bases with no gene match: 4. CDR3 amino acids: CSVPGTGDTEAFF. CDR3 nucleotide sequence: TGCAGCGTGCCCGGGACAGGGGACACTGAAGCTTTCTTT.

J is TRBJ2-1 and V is TRBV7-2, with TRBD2 as a possible D gene (9 bases). There are 18 residues in the CDR3. The V gene lost 3 bases and the J gene lost 5 bases, with 23 bases spanning the gap. Germline CDR1 SGHTA, CDR2 FQGNSA. CDR3 sequence reads: CASSLRGQVLAGDNEQFF. Written as DNA, the CDR3 is TGTGCCAGCAGCTTGAGGGGACAGGTATTAGCGGGAGACAATGAGCAGTTCTTC.

The gene calls are TRBV7-2 and TRBJ2-2; a possible D gene is TRBD2 (6 bases). Between the trimmed V and J ends, which lost 1 base and 3 bases, there was a span of 12 bases. The CDR3 spans 16 residues. The germline V gene encodes CDR1 SGHTA and CDR2 FQGNSA. DNA of the CDR3: TGTGCCAGCAGCTTAGTGCGGGGCGGGTACACCGGGGAGCTGTTTTTT. This gives the protein CASSLVRGGYTGELFF.

As for this clonotype: This sequence may be a read error, since a much larger clone differs from it by one base. The rearrangement links TRBV7-8 to TRBJ2-7, with 7 bases that match TRBD1. V trimming: 5 bases; J trimming: 3 bases; junction bases outside the gene matches: 7. Germline CDR1 SGHVS, CDR2 FQNEAQ. The CDR3 spans 14 residues. CDR3 DNA: TGTGCCAGCAGCCCATGGCCAGGGGGCTACGAGCAGTACTTC. Amino acid sequence: CASSPWPGGYEQYF.

This clonotype was found a few times. The chain combines TRBV19 with TRBJ2-7; 10 bases are a match to TRBD2. Trimming cost V 3 bases and J 8 bases; bases outside gene matches: 7. The germline V gene encodes CDR1 LNHDA and CDR2 SQIVND (reference sequence). The CDR3 is made up of 14 amino acids. The DNA for the CDR3 is TGTGCCAGTAGTATGAGTAGCGGGGGGATGAAGCAGTACTTC. Amino acid sequence: CASSMSSGGMKQYF.

This clonotype was counted only a few times. The gene calls are TRBV7-2 and TRBJ2-5, with 11 bases aligning to TRBD2. The CDR3 spans 18 residues. The germline gives CDR1 SGHTA, CDR2 FQGNSA. With 4 bases clipped from V and 5 bases from J, the junction kept 15 bases outside the gene matches. The CDR3: CASSYQILAGGTSETQYF. DNA for the CDR3: TGTGCCAGCAGCTACCAGATCCTAGCGGGAGGAACCTCGGAGACCCAGTACTTC.

This clonotype has only a few counts. This chain connects TRBV7-2 to TRBJ1-1, with D possibly being TRBD1 (6 bases). V lost 7 bases, J lost 7 bases, and 10 bases lay in between. The length of the CDR3 is 11 residues. CDR1 SGHTA and CDR2 FQGNSA come from the germline V gene. The CDR3, as DNA: TGTGCCAGCACAGACAGGATTGAAGCTTTCTTT. It translates to CASTDRIEAFF.

This chain links TRBV29-1 with TRBJ2-7; the match to TRBD1 covers 9 bases. The CDR3 runs 16 residues. CDR1 SQVTM and CDR2 ANQGSEA come from the germline V gene. With 2 bases clipped from V and 1 base from J, the junction kept 9 bases outside the gene matches. As DNA, the CDR3 is TGCAGCGTTGAAAGGGCGGACAGGGGAGAGTCCTACGAGCAGTACTTC. It specifies CSVERADRGESYEQYF.

At least ten counts were recorded for this clonotype. V and J are TRBV6-5 and TRBJ2-2; 8 nucleotides agree with TRBD2. V lost 8 bases and J lost 7; bases outside the gene matches: 3. CDR3 length: 12 amino acids. Looked up from germline, CDR1 is MNHEY and CDR2 is SVGAGI. CDR3 sequence reads: CASGGGIGELFF. The CDR3 DNA follows: TGTGCCAGCGGCGGGGGGATCGGGGAGCTGTTTTTT.

The rearrangement links TRBV7-2 to TRBJ2-1; possible D gene TRBD2, 6 bases. This CDR3 region has 13 residues. CDR1 is SGHTA, CDR2 FQGNSA, per germline. Trimming removed 3 bases from V and 6 bases from J, with 9 bases in between. Written as DNA, the CDR3 is TGTGCCAGCAGCTTGGGCGGGGCCAATGAGCAGTTCTTC. This translates into CASSLGGANEQFF.

The chain uses TRBV2 and TRBJ2-7; D remains ambiguous. Germline CDR1 and CDR2: SNHLY and FYNNEI. The CDR3 runs to 13 residues. Trimming stripped 1 base from V and 3 bases from J, with 7 bases between. CDR3 DNA: TGTGCCAGCAGTGAAGGTCTTTTCTACGAGCAGTACTTC. It is translated as CASSEGLFYEQYF.

On this clonotype itself: A much more abundant neighbour one base away suggests this may be a read error. The gene calls are TRBV7-2 and TRBJ2-7; D may match TRBD1 or TRBD2 (5 bases each). CDR3 size: 12 residues. With 8 bases removed from V and 12 bases from J, the gap between germline ends came to 20 bases. From germline, CDR1 is SGHTA and CDR2 FQGNSA. Written as DNA, the CDR3 is TGTGCCAGCTGCTACCCGGGGCAAGGAGCGTACTTC. This encodes CASCYPGQGAYF.

This rearrangement joins TRBV20-1 to TRBJ2-6; TRBD1 agrees at 9 bases. CDR3 length: 17 residues. The trim removed 6 bases at V and 1 base at J, leaving 10 bases unmatched. From germline, CDR1 is DFQATT and CDR2 SNEGSKA (reference sequence). The CDR3 region is CSALPTGGASGANVLTF. The CDR3 DNA is TGCAGTGCACTACCTACAGGGGGCGCGTCTGGGGCCAACGTCCTGACTTTC.

There are many counts of this clonotype. The chain uses TRBV7-9 and TRBJ2-7, with 9 bases aligning to TRBD2. The germline CDR1 and CDR2 sequences are SEHNR and FQNEAQ (reference sequence). The CDR3 is 16 amino acids. Losses at the gene ends were 5 bases for V and 3 bases for J; bases not matched to a gene: 11. The CDR3 loop reads CASSPSTSGFLYEQYF. The CDR3 bases are TGTGCCAGCAGCCCTTCTACTAGCGGGTTTCTCTACGAGCAGTACTTC.

The chain has TRBV27 and TRBJ2-1; D unresolved. This CDR3 has 13 residues. The germline V gene has CDR1 MNHEY and CDR2 SMNVEV (reference sequence). V was shortened by 5 bases and J by 4 bases, with 9 bases between the two germline ends. CDR3 region: CASSLQEYNEQFF. The CDR3 DNA reads as TGTGCCAGCAGTCTGCAGGAGTACAATGAGCAGTTCTTC.

The chain is built from TRBV12-3 or TRBV12-4 and TRBJ2-1; 7 positions agree with TRBD1. V dropped 1 base and J dropped 8; count of bases not matched to a gene: 8. This CDR3 region has 15 residues. Here the CDR3 reads CASSLVGGRGDEQFF. The CDR3 nucleotides read TGTGCCAGCAGTTTAGTAGGGGGCAGGGGCGATGAGCAGTTCTTC.

A few counts support this clonotype. The J gene is TRBJ2-1, the V gene TRBV27; 9 nucleotides align to TRBD2. The germline V gene encodes CDR1 MNHEY and CDR2 SMNVEV (reference sequence). J lost 8 bases, V lost 5 bases, and 7 bases had no gene match. The CDR3 totals 14 residues. Here the CDR3 reads CASSRREGLHEQFF. In DNA form, the CDR3 reads TGTGCCAGCAGTCGGCGGGAGGGCCTGCATGAGCAGTTCTTC.

This clonotype was observed many times. The rearrangement links TRBV12-3 or TRBV12-4 to TRBJ1-5; D is ambiguous. The CDR3 loop spans 16 amino acids. Trimming removed 5 bases from V and 3 bases from J, with 17 bases in between. The CDR3 DNA sequence: TGTGCCAGCAGTCACCTGGACGGAACGAACAATCAGCCCCAGCATTTT. It is translated as CASSHLDGTNNQPQHF.

The rearrangement joins TRBV6-2 or TRBV6-3 to TRBJ2-7, with D uncertain. From germline, CDR1 is MNHEY and CDR2 SVGEGT. There are 13 residues in the CDR3. V lost 6 bases, J lost 2 bases, and 11 bases lay in between. CDR3 sequence: CASSPTWTYEQYF. The CDR3 coding sequence is TGTGCCAGCAGCCCTACTTGGACCTACGAGCAGTACTTC.

This clonotype was counted only a few times. The chain is built from TRBV28 and TRBJ1-5, with 7 bases fitting TRBD1. Germline trimming cut 4 bases from V and 0 bases from J; bases unmatched to any gene: 27. The V gene's germline CDR1 is MDHEN and CDR2 SYDVKM. The CDR3 contains 23 residues. This CDR3 reads CASSWNPDLRRQGIHVSNQPQHF. The DNA of the CDR3 is TGTGCCAGCAGTTGGAACCCCGACCTGAGAAGACAGGGTATACATGTTAGCAATCAGCCCCAGCATTTT.

This clonotype occurred many times. The chain carries TRBV7-2 and TRBJ2-3, with 11 bases matching TRBD2. After removal of 5 bases from V and 8 bases from J, the junction contained 12 bases not matched to a gene. There are 16 residues in the CDR3. From germline, CDR1 is SGHTA and CDR2 FQGNSA. The CDR3 DNA reads TGTGCCAGCAGCCCTCGGACTAGCGGGCGGTTTGGTACGCAGTATTTT. Protein sequence: CASSPRTSGRFGTQYF.

This clonotype was counted many times. V and J are TRBV6-5 and TRBJ1-1, with 9 bases matching TRBD1. This CDR3 region has 14 residues. CDR1 MNHEY and CDR2 SVGAGI come from the germline V gene. V lost 2 bases and J lost 7; bases outside the gene matches: 5. CDR3 DNA sequence: TGTGCCAGCAGTTACACAGACAGGGGGGTTGAAGCTTTCTTT. As protein: CASSYTDRGVEAFF.

The chain has TRBV7-2 and TRBJ2-1; 8 bases are a match to TRBD1. The germline gives CDR1 SGHTA, CDR2 FQGNSA. V gave up 3 bases and J gave up 0 bases; unmatched junction bases: 4. The CDR3 sequence is 16 residues long. The CDR3 region is CASSLTTGVSYNEQFF. The CDR3 DNA reads TGTGCCAGCAGCTTGACGACAGGGGTCTCCTACAATGAGCAGTTCTTC. Using reference TRBV7-2 and TRBJ2-1 for the parts outside the CDR3, the full variable domain is GAGVSQSPSNKVTEKGKDVELRCDPISGHTALYWYRQSLGQGLEFLIYFQGNSAPDKSGLPSDRFSAERTGGSVSTLTIQRTQQEDSAVYLCASSLTTGVSYNEQFFGPGTRLTVL.

The gene calls are TRBV12-3 or TRBV12-4 and TRBJ2-7, with no clear D. The CDR3 contains 12 residues. V lost 6 bases to trimming and J lost 3 bases, with 9 bases between them. CDR3 protein: CASSSTVYEQYF. In DNA, the CDR3 is TGTGCCAGCAGCTCGACGGTCTACGAGCAGTACTTC.

The rearrangement joins TRBV6-1 to TRBJ1-1; D might be TRBD1 (6 bases). CDR1 is MNHNS and CDR2 is SASEGT in the germline V gene. The V gene lost 4 bases and the J gene lost 0 bases, with 15 bases spanning the gap. The CDR3 spans 16 residues. This CDR3 is CASSGLTGNMNTEAFF. The DNA of the CDR3 is TGTGCCAGCAGTGGACTGACAGGAAACATGAACACTGAAGCTTTCTTT.